This entry lists 3 T cell receptor beta chains sequenced from one sample in a study of blood T cell repertoires in COVID-19. TCRdb keeps only in-frame clones here, not all; method: immunoSEQ multiplex PCR. In the table there are about 110,000 clones, nearly 90% of which are singletons. Sequencing was done on a sample of peripheral blood. The receptor source for this set is a human donor in a cohort sampled during active COVID-19.

The chain has TRBV5-6 and TRBJ1-6, with D hard to call. The CDR3 consists of 13 residues. The V end was cut by 4 bases, the J end by 13 bases, with 15 bases between. CDR1 SGHDT and CDR2 YYEEEE come from the germline V gene. CDR3 sequence: CASSNSPARPLHF. The CDR3 bases are TGTGCCAGCAGCAATAGTCCCGCGCGGCCCCTCCACTTT.

The chain links TRBV25-1 to TRBJ2-1; 8 bases line up with TRBD2. J gave up 3 bases and V 5 bases, and 6 bases lay outside the gene matches. The CDR3 runs to 15 residues. From germline, CDR1 is MGHDK and CDR2 SYGVNS. The CDR3 bases are TGTGCCAGCAGTAGCAGCGGGAGAGTCTACAATGAGCAGTTCTTC. It encodes CASSSSGRVYNEQFF.

The chain has TRBV9 and TRBJ1-1; 7 bases match TRBD1. The CDR3 consists of 15 residues. Trimming cost V 3 bases and J 3 bases; bases outside gene matches: 8. Germline-derived CDR1 and CDR2 are SGDLS and YYNGEE. Written as DNA, the CDR3 is TGTGCCAGCAGCGCCGGGACAACAGGGGACACTGAAGCTTTCTTT. As protein: CASSAGTTGDTEAFF.